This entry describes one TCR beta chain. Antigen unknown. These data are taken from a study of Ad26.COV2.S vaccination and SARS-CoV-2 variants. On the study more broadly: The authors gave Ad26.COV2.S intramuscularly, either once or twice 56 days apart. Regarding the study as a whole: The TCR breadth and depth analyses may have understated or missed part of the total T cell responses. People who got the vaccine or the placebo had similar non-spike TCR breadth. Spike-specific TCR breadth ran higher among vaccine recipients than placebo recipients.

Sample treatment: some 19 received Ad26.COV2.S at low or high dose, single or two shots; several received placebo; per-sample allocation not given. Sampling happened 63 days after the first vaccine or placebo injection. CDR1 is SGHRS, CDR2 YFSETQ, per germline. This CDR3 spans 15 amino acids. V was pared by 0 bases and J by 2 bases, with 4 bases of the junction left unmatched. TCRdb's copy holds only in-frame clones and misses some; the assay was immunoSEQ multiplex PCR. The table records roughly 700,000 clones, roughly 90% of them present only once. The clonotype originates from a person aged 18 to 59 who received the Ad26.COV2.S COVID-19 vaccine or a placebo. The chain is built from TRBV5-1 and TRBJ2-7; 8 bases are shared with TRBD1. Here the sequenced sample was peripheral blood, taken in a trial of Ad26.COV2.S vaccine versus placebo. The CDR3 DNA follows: TGCGCCAGCAGCTTGGCCGGGACAGGCGCCTACGAGCAGTACTTC. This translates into CASSLAGTGAYEQYF. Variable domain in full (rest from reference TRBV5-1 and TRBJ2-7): KAGVTQTPRYLIKTRGQQVTLSCSPISGHRSVSWYQQTPGQGLQFLFEYFSETQRNKGNFPGRFSGRQFSNSRSEMNVSTLELGDSALYLCASSLAGTGAYEQYFGPGTRLTVT.